This T cell receptor beta chain was sequenced for a study of cytomegalovirus exposure and HLA in healthy donors. Study observations and caveats: Investigators reported under 200 TCR beta chains as tied to cytomegalovirus. CMV antigen specificity of three CMV-associated chains was confirmed in vitro.

Details on this clone: Its antigen is unknown.

The donors were in the approximately 120-subject validation cohort; that cohort was separate from the roughly 700-subject first cohort. Profiling relied on immunoSEQ multiplex PCR, and the TCRdb table lists in-frame clones only, not all of them. The sample records approximately 60,000 clones, approximately 92% being singletons. CDR1 is MDHEN, CDR2 SYDVKM, per germline. After removal of 5 bases from V and 4 bases from J, the junction contained 11 bases not matched to a gene. This CDR3 spans 17 amino acids. V usage is TRBV28 and J usage is TRBJ1-5, with TRBD1 matching over 10 bases. The sequencing sample was made of PBMCs. The source of this sequence is a man aged 18 to 30 in good health and CMV-seronegative. DNA of the CDR3: TGTGCCAGCAGTCCGAATCGACAGGGGGCGCGGAATCAGCCCCAGCATTTT. Amino acid sequence: CASSPNRQGARNQPQHF.